The 17 T cell receptor beta chains below come from one sample, sequenced in a study of OX40 agonist ivuxolimab in advanced cancers. Here immunoSEQ multiplex PCR was the method, and the copy in TCRdb shows in-frame clones only, minus some. The sample has fewer than 70,000 clones; about 89% are singletons. Sequencing was performed on CD4+ or CD8+ T cells sorted from blood, taken in a trial of the OX40 agonist ivuxolimab. Receptor source: an adult with an advanced solid tumor such as melanoma, head and neck, liver or kidney cancer.

The V call is TRBV19, the J call TRBJ2-7; possibly TRBD2 for D (5 bases). Germline V gene sequence: CDR1 LNHDA, CDR2 SQIVND (reference sequence). V lost 6 bases and J lost 0, with 15 bases in between. This CDR3 has 15 residues. CDR3 DNA sequence: TGTGCCAGTAGATCCTCAGCGGCGAGCTCCTACGAGCAGTACTTC. Protein product: CASRSSAASSYEQYF.

The chain uses TRBV5-1 and TRBJ1-2; possibly TRBD1 for D (5 bases). Trimming shortened V by 5 bases and J by 6 bases, and 14 bases separated the two germline ends. Germline V CDR1 and CDR2: SGHRS, YFSETQ. CDR3 size: 13 residues. CDR3 sequence (DNA): TGCGCCAGCAGACCCCAGGGAAAGGATGGCTACACCTTC. Protein: CASRPQGKDGYTF.

The CDR3 sequence: CAWSAGQGHNIQYF. CDR3 bases: TGTGCCTGGAGCGCGGGACAGGGCCATAACATTCAGTACTTC. The V and J genes are TRBV30 and TRBJ2-4; 9 nucleotides agree with TRBD1. V lost 3 bases and J lost 7; bases outside the gene matches: 7. Germline V gives CDR1 GTSNPN, CDR2 SVGIG (reference sequence). The CDR3 consists of 14 residues. Full variable domain (missing parts from reference TRBV30 and TRBJ2-4): SQTIHQWPATLVQPVGSPLSLECTVEGTSNPNLYWYRQAAGRGLQLLFYSVGIGQISSEVPQNLSASRPQDRQFILSSKKLLLSDSGFYLCAWSAGQGHNIQYFGAGTRLSVL.

This clone has more than one count but fewer than ten. V usage is TRBV11-3 and J usage is TRBJ2-1, with a weak D call TRBD2 (6 bases). V was pared by 0 bases and J by 12 bases, with 12 bases between. This CDR3 region has 13 residues. Germline values: CDR1 SGHNT, CDR2 YENEEA. CDR3 region: CASSLEGGLRQFF. CDR3 in DNA: TGTGCCAGCAGCTTAGAAGGTGGACTAAGGCAGTTCTTC. Full variable domain (missing parts from reference TRBV11-3 and TRBJ2-1): EAGVVQSPRYKIIEKKQPVAFWCNPISGHNTLYWYLQNLGQGPELLIRYENEEAVDDSQLPKDRFSAERLKGVDSTLKIQPAELGDSAVYLCASSLEGGLRQFFGPGTRLTVL.

The chain employs TRBV2 and TRBJ2-3, with D maybe TRBD1 (6 bases). V was clipped by 8 bases and J by 2 bases, with 14 bases between them. The CDR3 is 14 residues long. Germline V gene lookup returns CDR1 SNHLY and CDR2 FYNNEI. The CDR3, as DNA: TGTGCCAGCCGAGGGGGATCTAACACAGATACGCAGTATTTT. This sequence encodes CASRGGSNTDTQYF.

This clone was seen once. The J gene is TRBJ1-2, the V gene TRBV20-1; no definite D call. The CDR3 consists of 11 residues. The V gene's germline CDR1 is DFQATT and CDR2 SNEGSKA (reference sequence). Trimming took off 4 bases at V and 6 bases at J, with 9 bases between the two ends. This CDR3 is CSATGEDGYTF. DNA of the CDR3: TGCAGTGCTACAGGAGAGGATGGCTACACCTTC.

This clone was recorded once. V and J are TRBV4-3 and TRBJ1-6, with D unresolved. CDR3 length: 12 amino acids. Germline values: CDR1 LGHNA, CDR2 YSLEER. V was cut by 5 bases and J by 7 bases, with 6 bases left in between. The CDR3 protein is CASSSQNSPLHF. CDR3 nucleotides: TGCGCCAGCAGCTCTCAGAATTCACCCCTCCACTTT.

The rearrangement joins TRBV18 to TRBJ2-2; the D gene is possibly TRBD2 (5 bases). Trimming shortened V by 3 bases and J by 3 bases, and 11 bases separated the two germline ends. Germline lookup yields CDR1 KGHSH and CDR2 LQKENI. The CDR3 loop spans 15 amino acids. The CDR3 DNA reads as TGTGCCAGCTCACCCCAGCTCGGGGACACCGGGGAGCTGTTTTTT. Protein sequence: CASSPQLGDTGELFF.

The V call is TRBV6-1, the J call TRBJ1-2, with unresolved D. Trimming pared 2 bases from V and 0 bases from J, leaving 13 bases between. CDR1 and CDR2 from the germline V gene are MNHNS and SASEGT. The CDR3 contains 16 residues. The CDR3, as DNA: TGTGCCAGCAGTGAACTACTTACTGGGCCTAACTATGGCTACACCTTC. It specifies CASSELLTGPNYGYTF.

This clone was observed a single time. The V call is TRBV5-6, the J call TRBJ2-3, with D perhaps matching TRBD1 (6 bases). The germline CDR1 and CDR2 sequences are SGHDT and YYEEEE. The CDR3 spans 15 residues. Deletions cut 4 bases from V and 2 bases from J, with 14 bases between. The CDR3, as DNA: TGTGCCAGCAGCGGAAGTGGGGGCCCCACAGATACGCAGTATTTT. Translating gives CASSGSGGPTDTQYF.

The V call is TRBV19, the J call TRBJ1-4; D call uncertain. CDR3 size: 14 residues. The germline V gene has CDR1 LNHDA and CDR2 SQIVND (reference sequence). Trimming shortened V by 5 bases and J by 8 bases, and 15 bases separated the two germline ends. The CDR3 protein is CASSPTPDEEKLFF. DNA for the CDR3: TGTGCCAGTAGTCCCACCCCCGACGAGGAAAAACTGTTTTTT.

This sequence joins TRBV6-5 and TRBJ2-7, with D possibly TRBD1 on 6 matching bases. Trimming removed 7 bases at V and 0 bases at J, with 16 bases between. Germline loops: CDR1 MNHEY, CDR2 SVGAGI. The CDR3 is 15 amino acids. CDR3 DNA sequence: TGTGCCAGCACCGCGGACAGCCGGATCTCCTACGAGCAGTACTTC. Translation gives CASTADSRISYEQYF.

This rearrangement joins TRBV7-8 to TRBJ2-1, with D possibly TRBD1 on 5 matching bases. Germline CDR1 is SGHVS and CDR2 is FQNEAQ. V lost 7 bases to trimming and J lost 7 bases, with 23 bases between them. The CDR3 loop spans 16 amino acids. CDR3 in amino acids: CASTRSGPRRGNEQFF. CDR3 DNA: TGTGCCAGCACCCGGTCCGGGCCCCGAAGGGGAAATGAGCAGTTCTTC.

The V and J genes are TRBV7-2 and TRBJ2-5, with 7 bases identical to TRBD2. The germline V gene has CDR1 SGHTA and CDR2 FQGNSA. CDR3 length equals 14 residues. V lost 4 bases to trimming and J lost 4 bases; unmatched junction nucleotides: 6. The CDR3 reads CASSSGTIGETQYF. The CDR3, as DNA: TGTGCCAGCAGCTCCGGGACTATTGGAGAGACCCAGTACTTC.

The chain recombines TRBV11-2 with TRBJ1-3; a weak D match, TRBD1 (5 bases). V was pared by 2 bases and J by 1 base, with 12 bases between. The germline gives CDR1 SGHAT, CDR2 FQNNGV. The CDR3 covers 16 residues. The CDR3 sequence is CASSLWKGRSGNTIYF. The CDR3 region has the DNA TGTGCCAGCAGCTTATGGAAGGGGAGGTCTGGAAACACCATATATTTT.

The chain has TRBV5-1 and TRBJ1-1, with D tentatively TRBD1 (6 bases). The CDR3 spans 14 residues. The V and J ends lost 4 bases and 4 bases respectively, with 14 bases between them. Germline CDR1 and CDR2: SGHRS and YFSETQ. The CDR3 loop is CASSQTQQGTEAFF. CDR3 nucleotides: TGCGCCAGCAGCCAAACTCAACAGGGCACTGAAGCTTTCTTT.

The rearrangement links TRBV6-1 to TRBJ1-2, with D perhaps TRBD1 (6 bases). The CDR3 consists of 14 residues. Looked up from germline, CDR1 is MNHNS and CDR2 is SASEGT. Trimming left V 5 bases short and J 2 bases short, with 12 bases between. CDR3 sequence (DNA): TGTGCCAGCAGTCGCCGGGACATCAACTATGGCTACACCTTC. It encodes CASSRRDINYGYTF.